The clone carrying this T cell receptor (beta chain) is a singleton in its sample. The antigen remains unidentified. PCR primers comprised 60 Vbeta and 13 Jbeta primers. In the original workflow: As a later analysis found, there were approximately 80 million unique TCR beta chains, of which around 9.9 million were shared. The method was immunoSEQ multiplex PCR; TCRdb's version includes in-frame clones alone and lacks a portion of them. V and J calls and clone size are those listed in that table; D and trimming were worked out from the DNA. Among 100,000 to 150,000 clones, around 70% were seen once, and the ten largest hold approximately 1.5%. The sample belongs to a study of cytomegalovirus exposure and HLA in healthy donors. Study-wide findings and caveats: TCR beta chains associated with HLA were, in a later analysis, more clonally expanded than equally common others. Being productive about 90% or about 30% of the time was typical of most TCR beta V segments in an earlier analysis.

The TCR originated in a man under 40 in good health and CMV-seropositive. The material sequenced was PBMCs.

The CDR3 loop reads CAWRDGTGFMFHEQYF. The CDR3 DNA reads as TGTGCCTGGAGGGATGGGACAGGTTTCATGTTCCACGAGCAGTACTTC. V usage is TRBV30 and J usage is TRBJ2-7; TRBD1 matches 8 bases. V shed 3 bases, J shed 5 bases, and the junction held 15 bases outside the gene matches. The CDR3 loop spans 16 amino acids. The germline gives CDR1 GTSNPN, CDR2 SVGIG (reference sequence).